Included here is one T cell receptor (beta chain) sequence, with context. With 6 bases removed from V and 13 bases from J, the gap between germline ends came to 13 bases. Germline CDR1 is KGHSH and CDR2 is LQKENI. This CDR3 has 12 residues. This sample is drawn from a study of blood T cell repertoires in COVID-19. The protocol was immunoSEQ multiplex PCR, while the TCRdb copy is restricted to in-frame clones and leaves out a portion. The table records 200,000 or so clones, about 86% of them present only once. The rearrangement joins TRBV18 to TRBJ1-6, with TRBD1 as a possible D gene (5 bases). The material sequenced was PBMCs or T cells enriched from blood (not recorded which). The clonotype comes from a woman between 40 and 55 years old with acute COVID-19. CDR3 nucleotides: TGTGCCAGCTCTCGGGACGGGAGTCCCCTCCACTTT. This codes for CASSRDGSPLHF.